A selection of T cell receptor beta chains follows, all from one sample in a study of OX40 agonist ivuxolimab in advanced cancers. Method: immunoSEQ multiplex PCR; TCRdb's copy keeps in-frame clones and lacks some. The sample includes about 41,000 clones, 85% of them seen just once. The starting material was CD4+ or CD8+ T cells sorted from blood, obtained in a trial of the OX40 agonist ivuxolimab. Every receptor here comes from an adult with an advanced solid tumor such as melanoma, head and neck, liver or kidney cancer. The CDR3 runs from the conserved cysteine through the conserved F or W. A D gene is named only where the DNA matches it firmly. A row's size may be missing; if present it is once, few, many or a size class.

J,size,D,V,DNA,CDR3
TRBJ2-1,-,TRBD2,TRBV6-6,TGTGCCAGCAGTCGACTAGCGGGAGCAGTATACAATGAGCAGTTCTTC,CASSRLAGAVYNEQFF
TRBJ2-1,-,TRBD2,TRBV6-5,TGTGCCAGCAGCCGACTAGCGGGAGTGTATGAGCAGTTCTTC,CASSRLAGVYEQFF
TRBJ2-3,-,-,TRBV19,TGTGCCAGTAGTATAAGCGTTAGCACAGATACGCAGTATTTT,CASSISVSTDTQYF
TRBJ2-3,-,TRBD2,TRBV28,TGTGCCAGCAGTTTATCCCTAGCGGGGCCAAGGCATACGCAGTATTTT,CASSLSLAGPRHTQYF
TRBJ2-1,-,-,TRBV19,TGTGCCAGTAGTATCCGGGGCGGGATCGACTACAATGAGCAGTTCTTC,CASSIRGGIDYNEQFF
TRBJ1-5,-,-,TRBV15,TGTGCCACCAGCAGAGTCACGGGAAGAACAGGGTGGTTGGCCCAGCCCCAGCATTTT,CATSRVTGRTGWLAQPQHF
TRBJ2-7,-,TRBD2,TRBV5-1,TGCGCCAGCAGCTTGGCCGGGACTAGCGCCTACGAGCAGTACTTC,CASSLAGTSAYEQYF
TRBJ1-2,-,-,TRBV19,TGTGCCAGTCGTCTTGGGGGAAACTGGGATGGCTACACCTTC,CASRLGGNWDGYTF
TRBJ2-1,few,-,TRBV15,TGTGCCACCAGCAGAGATCCCGGGGGAGTCAACAATGAGCAGTTCTTC,CATSRDPGGVNNEQFF
TRBJ1-1,-,TRBD1,TRBV28,TGTGCCAGCAGTCCGACAGGGGAGGGTGCACTACTCCTGGCTTTCTTT,CASSPTGEGALLLAFF
TRBJ1-5,-,-,TRBV27,TGTGCCAGCAGTTTAATGGGCAATCAGCCCCAGCATTTT,CASSLMGNQPQHF
TRBJ1-6,-,TRBD1,TRBV2,TGTGCCAGCAAGGACAGGGGGCCGAATTCACCCCTCCACTTT,CASKDRGPNSPLHF
TRBJ2-5,-,TRBD2,TRBV7-2,TGTGCCAGCAGCTTAGTGGGACTAGCGGGAGGAGAGACCCAGTACTTC,CASSLVGLAGGETQYF
TRBJ1-1,-,TRBD1,TRBV5-4,TGTGCCAGCAGCTCCCGGGACAGGGGGCTCATGGCTTTCTTT,CASSSRDRGLMAFF